The next 21 T cell receptor beta chains were all read from a single sample in a study of T cell repertoires in cytomegalovirus infection. One entry per CDR3 protein, called by TCRdb with MiXCR from the reads. The sample includes hundreds of thousands of distinct CDR3 sequences, more than 25% seen only once; the top ten take roughly 13%. These receptors have no known antigen. The source was cultured CD8+ T cells from PBMCs, collected from culture after CMV antigen stimulation. These receptors all stem from a human donor in good health (CMV status not recorded). Some clones in this sample may be carry-over from other donors' samples.

Only a few counts were recorded for this clonotype. The chain uses TRBV19 and TRBJ1-5; D is possibly TRBD1 (5 bases). CDR1 LNHDA and CDR2 SQIVND come from the germline V gene (reference sequence). V shed 3 bases and J shed 3 bases, with 12 bases lying between them. The CDR3 spans 15 residues. The CDR3 nucleotides are TGTGCCAGTAGTATGGAGACAGCTAACAATCAGCCCCAGCATTTT. Translated, it gives CASSMETANNQPQHF.

J is TRBJ1-5 and V is TRBV6-2 or TRBV6-3; D possibly corresponds to TRBD1 (5 bases). The CDR3 runs to 14 residues. Germline V gene lookup returns CDR1 MNHEY and CDR2 SVGEGT. Trimming left V 0 bases short and J 7 bases short, with 10 bases between. CDR3 region: CASSYSHKGQPQHF. CDR3 DNA: TGTGCCAGCAGTTACTCGCACAAGGGGCAGCCCCAGCATTTT.

The sample holds a few counts of this clonotype. The rearrangement links TRBV7-9 to TRBJ2-7; no clear D gene. The CDR3 is 15 amino acids. Deletions cut 6 bases from V and 1 base from J, with 16 bases between. Germline lookup yields CDR1 SEHNR and CDR2 FQNEAQ (reference sequence). CDR3 amino acids: CASSHPRVPSYEQYF. CDR3 nucleotide sequence: TGTGCCAGCAGTCATCCCCGGGTTCCGTCCTACGAGCAGTACTTC.

Concerning this clonotype itself: Mismatch with germline at one junction end may stem from a read error. The chain uses TRBV15 and TRBJ1-4; the match to TRBD1 covers 9 bases. The CDR3 sequence is 14 residues long. CDR1 is LNHNV and CDR2 is YYDKDF in the germline V gene (reference sequence). The CDR3 sequence: CATNRGQGNEKLFF. The DNA for the CDR3 is TGTGCCACCAACAGAGGACAGGGGAATGAAAAACTGTTTTTT.

The chain links TRBV27 to TRBJ2-3; weak D call: TRBD1 (6 bases). The length of the CDR3 is 16 residues. The germline gives CDR1 MNHEY, CDR2 SMNVEV (reference sequence). V lost 0 bases to trimming and J lost 2 bases, with 12 bases between them. This CDR3 reads CASSLSQGPDTDTQYF. The CDR3 DNA is TGTGCCAGCAGTTTATCCCAGGGGCCAGACACAGATACGCAGTATTTT.

In its sample, this clonotype was seen many times. J is TRBJ2-7 and V is TRBV5-5; tentatively, D is TRBD1 (5 bases). The CDR3 spans 13 residues. The V and J ends lost 6 bases and 5 bases respectively, with 15 bases between them. The germline gives CDR1 SGHKS, CDR2 YYEKEE (reference sequence). CDR3 protein: CASTEAGKNEQYF. The CDR3 DNA reads TGTGCCAGCACTGAGGCAGGGAAAAACGAGCAGTACTTC.

The CDR3 sequence is CASRRQGVWYGYTF. DNA for the CDR3: TGTGCCAGCAGGCGACAGGGGGTATGGTATGGCTACACCTTC. The chain joins TRBV6-8 to TRBJ1-2, with 9 bases that match TRBD1. V lost 6 bases and J lost 5; bases outside the gene matches: 7. The CDR3 extends over 14 amino acids. The germline V gene encodes CDR1 MNHGY and CDR2 SAAAGT.

This sequence joins TRBV20-1 and TRBJ1-1; D not resolved. Germline loops: CDR1 DFQATT, CDR2 SNEGSKA (reference sequence). The germline V and J ends were trimmed by 0 bases and 2 bases, with 13 bases remaining between them. CDR3 length: 15 residues. CDR3 nucleotide sequence: TGCAGTGCTAGAGATCGGCAGCGAGAAAACACTGAAGCTTTCTTT. Residues: CSARDRQRENTEAFF.

Turning to this clonotype: This may stem from a read error, because a much larger clone lies one nucleotide away. The chain uses TRBV7-2 and TRBJ2-1, with 16 bases fitting TRBD2. CDR3 length: 17 residues. With 5 bases clipped from V and 5 bases from J, the junction kept 6 bases outside the gene matches. Germline V gene sequence: CDR1 SGHTA, CDR2 FQGNSA. The CDR3, as DNA: TGTGCCAGCAGCCCGGGGACTAGCGGGGGGGCCCACAATGAGCAGTTCTTC. This encodes CASSPGTSGGAHNEQFF.

This chain links TRBV5-4 with TRBJ1-3; D gene uncertain. V lost 1 base and J lost 3, with 11 bases in between. CDR1 and CDR2 from the germline V gene are SGHNT and YYREEE (reference sequence). This CDR3 has 15 amino acids. This chain's CDR3 is CASSLRRERGNTIYF. The CDR3 coding sequence is TGTGCCAGCAGCTTGCGAAGGGAGCGTGGAAACACCATATATTTT.

In this sample, this clonotype turned up a few times. The chain recombines TRBV28 with TRBJ1-4, with a weak D call TRBD1 (5 bases). Trimming left V 2 bases short and J 3 bases short, with 10 bases between. The germline V gene has CDR1 MDHEN and CDR2 SYDVKM. The CDR3 is 15 residues long. The CDR3 protein is CASSLTTGANEKLFF. Written as DNA, the CDR3 is TGTGCCAGCAGTTTAACAACAGGAGCTAATGAAAAACTGTTTTTT.

The chain uses TRBV7-9 and TRBJ1-1; 7 bases line up with TRBD1. The CDR3 spans 12 residues. CDR1 and CDR2 from the germline V gene are SEHNR and FQNEAQ (reference sequence). J gave up 7 bases and V 6 bases, and 5 bases lay outside the gene matches. The CDR3 sequence: CASRTGTDEAFF. The CDR3 DNA is TGTGCCAGCAGAACCGGGACAGATGAAGCTTTCTTT.

This chain uses TRBV5-4 with TRBJ2-2; D is perhaps TRBD2 (5 bases). V shed 4 bases and J shed 7 bases, with 8 bases lying between them. The CDR3 runs to 12 residues. Germline V gives CDR1 SGHNT, CDR2 YYREEE (reference sequence). The CDR3 sequence: CASSAGDGELFF. The CDR3 DNA is TGTGCCAGCAGCGCGGGTGACGGGGAGCTGTTTTTT.

The V and J genes are TRBV7-6 and TRBJ2-7, with TRBD1 matching over 7 bases. Germline lookup yields CDR1 SGHVS and CDR2 FNYEAQ. V gave up 5 bases and J gave up 0 bases; unmatched junction bases: 7. The CDR3 has 15 amino acids. The CDR3 DNA reads TGTGCCAGCAGCCCCGGACAGGCTTTCTCCTACGAGCAGTACGTC. Translated: CASSPGQAFSYEQYV.

This clonotype was picked up one time. The gene calls are TRBV4-2 and TRBJ2-5; a weak D match, TRBD1 (6 bases). From germline, CDR1 is LGHNA and CDR2 YNFKEQ. CDR3 length: 16 residues. Trimming stripped 3 bases from V and 1 base from J, with 15 bases between. CDR3 nucleotides: TGTGCCAGCAGCCACCAGCTACAGGGCGCCCAAGAGACCCAGTACTTC. Its protein is CASSHQLQGAQETQYF.

V is TRBV4-1 and J is TRBJ1-5; tentative D call: TRBD1 (5 bases). Germline-derived CDR1 and CDR2 are MGHRA and YSYEKL. Between the trimmed V and J ends, which lost 3 bases and 5 bases, there was a span of 14 bases. This CDR3 contains 15 residues. The CDR3 loop is CASSQREDNYQPQHF. The CDR3, as DNA: TGCGCCAGCAGCCAGAGGGAGGACAATTATCAGCCCCAGCATTTT.

The chain joins TRBV7-3 to TRBJ1-1, with 8 bases that match TRBD1. The CDR3 totals 17 residues. The germline V gene has CDR1 SGHTA and CDR2 FQGTGA. V gave up 2 bases and J gave up 4 bases; unmatched junction bases: 12. The CDR3 nucleotides read TGTGCCAGCAGCTTAGGGGCCAGGGGGCGCATAGGCACTGAAGCTTTCTTT. Protein sequence: CASSLGARGRIGTEAFF.

This clonotype has a count of ten or more. The chain has TRBV7-6 and TRBJ2-7; D may be TRBD1 or TRBD2 (6 bases each). The CDR3 is 14 residues long. V dropped 1 base and J dropped 6 bases, with 13 bases sitting between them. Per germline, CDR1 SGHVS and CDR2 FNYEAQ. CDR3 sequence reads: CASSLEGGWGEQYF. CDR3 sequence (DNA): TGTGCCAGCAGCTTAGAGGGGGGCTGGGGCGAGCAGTACTTC.

This chain links TRBV6-6 with TRBJ2-1; D is perhaps TRBD2 (6 bases). V shed 0 bases and J shed 4 bases, with 16 bases lying between them. Germline assignment: CDR1 MNHNY and CDR2 SVGAGI (reference sequence). This CDR3 contains 17 residues. This chain's CDR3 is CASSYSIGIAEYNEQFF. CDR3 DNA sequence: TGTGCCAGCAGTTACTCGATCGGGATAGCGGAGTACAATGAGCAGTTCTTC.

This clonotype was counted a few times. The J gene is TRBJ2-2, the V gene TRBV2; D could derive from TRBD1 or TRBD2 (6 bases each). With 7 bases removed from V and 1 base from J, the gap between germline ends came to 10 bases. The CDR3 contains 14 residues. Per germline, CDR1 SNHLY and CDR2 FYNNEI. CDR3 residues: CASTEGVNTGELFF. Here the CDR3 DNA reads TGTGCCAGCACGGAGGGGGTGAACACCGGGGAGCTGTTTTTT.

This clonotype was observed at least ten times. The rearrangement uses TRBV7-8 and TRBJ2-7; tentative D call: TRBD2 (6 bases). Germline CDR1 is SGHVS and CDR2 is FQNEAQ. The CDR3 runs 14 residues. Trimming left V 1 base short and J 3 bases short, with 10 bases between. The CDR3 nucleotides are TGTGCCAGCAGCTTAGTAGGGGAGGTCTACGAGCAGTACGTC. It specifies CASSLVGEVYEQYV.